This section outlines one T cell receptor beta chain sequence together with its context. As yet, its antigen is unknown. Profiling relied on immunoSEQ multiplex PCR, and the TCRdb table lists in-frame clones only, not all of them. The repertoire holds some 43,000 clones, with approximately 90% as singletons. These data belong to a study of neoadjuvant nivolumab and ipilimumab in lung cancer. Whole-study context: Nivolumab 3 mg/kg was given days 1, 15 and 29, plus ipilimumab 1 mg/kg day 1 in combination.

Study-wide points: TCR clonality did not significantly correlate with pathologic tumor regression. Only two of four nivolumab-treated tumors gained richness and clonality by surgery.

The receptor was derived from an adult with non-small cell lung cancer. Some clones in this sample may be carry-over from other donors' samples. Sequenced here: blood, sampled before neoadjuvant nivolumab, alone or with ipilimumab.

CDR3 coding DNA: TGTGCCAGCAGCTACCGCTCCGCAGGGGCGGAAAGGCATGAGCAGTTCTTC. Protein: CASSYRSAGAERHEQFF. The V gene is TRBV11-3, the J gene TRBJ2-1, with D tentatively TRBD1 (6 bases). The V and J ends lost 4 bases and 8 bases respectively, with 24 bases between them. This CDR3 has 17 residues. Germline V gene sequence: CDR1 SGHNT, CDR2 YENEEA.